These 11 T cell receptor beta chains came from one sample sequenced in a study of vaccination effects on CD4 cells after COVID-19. This table comes from immunoSEQ multiplex PCR, and its TCRdb copy is limited to in-frame clones, with some not included. Of tens of thousands of clones in the sample, about 78% were seen once. With 10 days of culture completed, CD4+ T cells were isolated. Their cognate antigens are unknown. The source was CD4+ T cells from PBMCs cultured without peptide, collected before COVID-19 vaccination. These receptors came from a human donor who had a prior SARS-CoV-2 infection.

This clone was counted between two and nine times. This chain connects TRBV5-1 to TRBJ1-1; D may be TRBD1 (6 bases). The germline gives CDR1 SGHRS, CDR2 YFSETQ. V dropped 4 bases and J dropped 5 bases, with 12 bases sitting between them. The CDR3 runs to 13 residues. The CDR3 DNA reads as TGCGCCAGCAGCCCCGGGCAGGGGACTGAAGCTTTCTTT. This sequence encodes CASSPGQGTEAFF.

The chain combines TRBV3-1 (or the pseudogene TRBV3-2) with TRBJ1-4; tentatively, D is TRBD1 (5 bases). With 1 base removed from V and 8 bases from J, the gap between germline ends came to 14 bases. Germline CDR1 and CDR2: LGHDT and YNNKEL (reference sequence). The CDR3 has 15 amino acids. Here the CDR3 reads CASSQGWGFTEKLFF. CDR3 nucleotide sequence: TGTGCCAGCAGCCAAGGGTGGGGGTTTACGGAAAAACTGTTTTTT.

This clone appeared a few times. The chain uses TRBV5-3 and TRBJ1-2; D gene uncertain. TRBV5-3 is marked as an open reading frame, function uncertain. Deletions cut 0 bases from V and 8 bases from J, with 11 bases between. The CDR3 is 13 residues long. The CDR3 here is CARSLELGRGYTF. Written as DNA, the CDR3 is TGTGCCAGAAGCTTGGAGTTAGGGCGCGGCTACACCTTC.

The chain employs TRBV11-2 and TRBJ2-5; D not resolved. V was cut by 1 base and J by 2 bases, with 11 bases left in between. Germline V gene data show CDR1 as SGHAT and CDR2 as FQNNGV. The CDR3 has 15 amino acids. CDR3 in amino acids: CASSLGSTPQETQYF. CDR3 nucleotides: TGTGCCAGCAGCTTAGGCTCGACCCCACAAGAGACCCAGTACTTC.

This chain uses TRBV12-5 with TRBJ2-5; weak D call: TRBD2 (6 bases). The ends were cut back, 3 bases at V and 4 bases at J, with 9 bases in the middle. CDR1 and CDR2 (germline): LGHNT, FRNRAP. This CDR3 comprises 13 residues. The CDR3, as DNA: TGTGCTAGTGGTTTTGGGGGGAGAGAGACCCAGTACTTC. As protein: CASGFGGRETQYF.

The genes are TRBV5-1 and TRBJ2-7; TRBD2 matches 7 bases. The CDR3 is 15 residues long. V dropped 4 bases and J dropped 1; count of bases not matched to a gene: 8. CDR1 is SGHRS, CDR2 YFSETQ, per germline. The CDR3 DNA reads TGCGCCAGCAGCCTGGGGGGGAGGATGTCCTACGAGCAGTACTTC. This sequence encodes CASSLGGRMSYEQYF. The whole variable domain, remainder taken from reference TRBV5-1 and TRBJ2-7, is KAGVTQTPRYLIKTRGQQVTLSCSPISGHRSVSWYQQTPGQGLQFLFEYFSETQRNKGNFPGRFSGRQFSNSRSEMNVSTLELGDSALYLCASSLGGRMSYEQYFGPGTRLTVT.

Worth noting for this clone: One end of the junction fails to match germline, which may point to a read error. V gene TRBV7-7 combines with J gene TRBJ2-2, with 7 bases matching TRBD2. The CDR3 length is 16 residues. The germline V gene encodes CDR1 SSHAT and CDR2 FNYEAQ (reference sequence). For the CDR3, the DNA is TGTGCTAGCAGCCCATGGGGGGGGTTCAACACCGGGGAGCTGTTTTTT. Translation gives CASSPWGGFNTGELFF.

The chain employs TRBV5-8 and TRBJ2-3, with D unresolved. The CDR3 runs to 13 residues. Trimming pared 3 bases from V and 0 bases from J, leaving 5 bases between. Germline CDR1 reads SGHTS; CDR2 reads YDEGEE. The CDR3 bases are TGTGCCAGCAGCTACGCCAGCACAGATACGCAGTATTTT. Protein: CASSYASTDTQYF.

The rearrangement uses TRBV7-2 and TRBJ2-3; 12 bases match TRBD2. Unmatched junction bases numbered 8, after V lost 5 bases and J lost 5 bases. The CDR3 sequence is 16 residues long. CDR1 SGHTA and CDR2 FQGNSA come from the germline V gene. The CDR3 region has the DNA TGTGCCAGCAGCCCGTCCCTAGCGGGGGGGCAAGATACGCAGTATTTT. Amino acid sequence: CASSPSLAGGQDTQYF.

CDR3 sequence: CASSYSDRDEQYF. CDR3 bases: TGTGCCAGCAGTTACTCGGACAGGGACGAGCAGTACTTC. The J gene is TRBJ2-7, the V gene TRBV6-5, with TRBD1 identical over 8 bases. The CDR3 sequence is 13 residues long. Germline V gives CDR1 MNHEY, CDR2 SVGAGI. V lost 0 bases to trimming and J lost 5 bases; unmatched junction nucleotides: 0.

The chain uses TRBV1 and TRBJ2-1. TRBV1 is a known pseudogene. There are 15 residues in the CDR3. CDR3 residues: CTSSQDPSPDNEQFF. In DNA form, the CDR3 reads TGCACCAGCAGCCAAGATCCCAGTCCGGACAATGAGCAGTTCTTC.